This T cell receptor beta chain was obtained from a study of identical twins. Broader study findings: Cross-sectional statistics, not tracking of the same donors, supported the conclusions.

TCRdb reprocessed the 5' RACE reads via MiXCR and lists one record per CDR3 protein. The sample has some 250,000 distinct CDR3 sequences; about 6.7% are singletons. The germline CDR1 and CDR2 sequences are SGHVS and FQNEAQ. The junction had 8 bases not matched to a gene; V was cut back by 7 bases and J by 0 bases. The CDR3 covers 16 residues. Points on this clonotype: No antigen is known for it.

These same records also appear under a second study, on T cells expressing NK-cell markers. That work contributes: Investigators obtained TCR beta repertoires from sorted CD3+CD56+NKG2C+, CD3+CD56+NKG2C- and CD3+CD56-NKG2C+ T cells. Seven sequenced donors out of eight were HCMV-seropositive, one seronegative. Roughly six donors showed dominant NKG2C+ clonotypes comprising roughly 1.0-7.0% of their CD8+ T cells.

The source of this sequence is a woman younger than 35 in good health. Sequenced: CD8+ T cells sorted from blood. The V call is TRBV7-8, the J call TRBJ1-4; 7 bases line up with TRBD1. The CDR3 region is CASTTGTVATNEKLFF. The CDR3 DNA reads TGTGCCAGCACCACCGGGACAGTTGCAACTAATGAAAAACTGTTTTTT.